The next 5 T cell receptor beta chains were all read from a single sample in a study of post-analysis software for immune sequencing data. The study's findings and limits: Five TRBV segments occurring more often in patients than controls included TRBV5-6, TRBV5-1 and TRBV20-1.

The TCR beta cDNA libraries contained unique molecular identifiers. Each CDR3 protein is one row after TCRdb ran MiXCR on the PCR reads. The table has some 690,000 distinct CDR3 sequences, roughly 27% seen once. The antigens of these receptors remain unknown. The sequenced sample consisted of blood. The receptor set was obtained from a girl aged 5-17 years with multiple sclerosis.

This rearrangement joins TRBV12-3 or TRBV12-4 to TRBJ1-6; TRBD1 aligns across 7 bases. The CDR3 totals 17 residues. The V and J ends lost 3 bases and 10 bases, in that order; junction bases with no gene match: 15. The CDR3 DNA reads as TGTGCCAGCAGTTTTTTTTGGGCAGGGGGTAAAGGCTCACCCCTCCACTTT. Protein sequence: CASSFFWAGGKGSPLHF.

The V gene is TRBV7-2, the J gene TRBJ2-5; D gene unclear. CDR3 length: 17 residues. The V end lost 3 bases, the J end lost 0 bases, and 17 bases lay between the germline ends. CDR1 SGHTA and CDR2 FQGNSA come from the germline V gene. In nucleotides, the CDR3 is TGTGCCAGCAGCTTTCAGTCGCGAGCAGCGTACCAAGAGACCCAGTACTTC. It specifies CASSFQSRAAYQETQYF.

This clonotype was counted only a few times. The CDR3 nucleotides read TGTGCCAGCAGCTACGGGGTGGGCGGCAATCAGCCCCAGCATTTT. The encoded protein is CASSYGVGGNQPQHF. The V call is TRBV5-5, the J call TRBJ1-5; D unresolved. Germline CDR1 and CDR2: SGHKS and YYEKEE (reference sequence). Trimming removed 3 bases at V and 2 bases at J, with 12 bases between. The CDR3 is 15 residues long. The full variable domain, its missing parts supplied by reference TRBV5-5 and TRBJ1-5, is DAGVTQSPTHLIKTRGQQVTLRCSPISGHKSVSWYQQVLGQGPQFIFQYYEKEERGRGNFPDRFSARQFPNYSSELNVNALLLGDSALYLCASSYGVGGNQPQHFGDGTRLSIL.

This clonotype was counted at least ten times. The chain recombines TRBV24-1 with TRBJ1-2; 8 bases agree with TRBD1. This CDR3 is 15 amino acids long. The J segment lost 3 bases and the V segment lost 3 bases, leaving 5 bases of the junction unmatched. Germline V gene sequence: CDR1 KGHDR, CDR2 SFDVKD. CDR3 bases: TGTGCCACCAGTGATCCGACAGGGGCAGACTATGGCTACACCTTC. It encodes CATSDPTGADYGYTF.

This rearrangement joins TRBV7-9 to TRBJ2-7, with 8 bases matching TRBD2. The J segment lost 3 bases and the V segment lost 5 bases, leaving 9 bases of the junction unmatched. The length of the CDR3 is 15 residues. The V gene's germline CDR1 is SEHNR and CDR2 FQNEAQ (reference sequence). The CDR3 nucleotides read TGTGCCAGCAGCCCCACTGAGGGACTAGGCTACGAGCAGTACTTC. This encodes CASSPTEGLGYEQYF.